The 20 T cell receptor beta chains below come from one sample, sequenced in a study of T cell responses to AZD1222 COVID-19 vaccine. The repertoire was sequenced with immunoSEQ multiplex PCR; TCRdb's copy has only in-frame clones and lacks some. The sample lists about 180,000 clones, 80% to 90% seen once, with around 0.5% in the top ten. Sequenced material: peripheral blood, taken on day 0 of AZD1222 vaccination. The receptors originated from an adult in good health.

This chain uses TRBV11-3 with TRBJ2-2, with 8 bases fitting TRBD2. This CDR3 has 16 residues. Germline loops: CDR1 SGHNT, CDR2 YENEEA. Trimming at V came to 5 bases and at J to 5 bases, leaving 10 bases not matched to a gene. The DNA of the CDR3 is TGTGCCAGCAGCGCAACGGGACTAGGTGGGACCGGGGAGCTGTTTTTT. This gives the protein CASSATGLGGTGELFF.

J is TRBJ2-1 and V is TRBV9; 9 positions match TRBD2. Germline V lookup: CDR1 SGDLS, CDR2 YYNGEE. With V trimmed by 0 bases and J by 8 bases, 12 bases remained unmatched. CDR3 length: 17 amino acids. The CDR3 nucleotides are TGTGCCAGCAGCGTAGGGCTAGCGGGGAATACTTGGCATGAGCAGTTCTTC. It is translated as CASSVGLAGNTWHEQFF.

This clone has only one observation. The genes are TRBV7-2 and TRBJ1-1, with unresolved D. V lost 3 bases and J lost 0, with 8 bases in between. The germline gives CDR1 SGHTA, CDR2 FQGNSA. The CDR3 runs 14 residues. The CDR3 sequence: CASSFRRMNTEAFF. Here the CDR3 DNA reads TGTGCCAGCAGCTTTCGACGGATGAACACTGAAGCTTTCTTT.

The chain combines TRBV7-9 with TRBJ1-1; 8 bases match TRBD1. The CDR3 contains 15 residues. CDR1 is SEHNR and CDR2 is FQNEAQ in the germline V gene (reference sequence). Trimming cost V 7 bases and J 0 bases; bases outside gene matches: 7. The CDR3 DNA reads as TGTGCCAGCAATAGACAGGGGACCATGAACACTGAAGCTTTCTTT. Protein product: CASNRQGTMNTEAFF.

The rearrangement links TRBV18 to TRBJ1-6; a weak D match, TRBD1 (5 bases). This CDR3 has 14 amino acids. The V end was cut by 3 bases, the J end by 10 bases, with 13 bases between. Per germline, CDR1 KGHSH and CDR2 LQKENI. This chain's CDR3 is CASSPSRDVSPLHF. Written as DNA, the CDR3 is TGTGCCAGCTCACCCAGCAGGGATGTGTCACCCCTCCACTTT.

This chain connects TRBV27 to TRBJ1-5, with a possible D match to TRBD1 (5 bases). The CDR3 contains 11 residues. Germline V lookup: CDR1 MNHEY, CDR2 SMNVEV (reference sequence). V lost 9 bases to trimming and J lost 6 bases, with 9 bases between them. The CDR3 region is CASTGGQPQHF. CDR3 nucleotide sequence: TGTGCCAGTACAGGTGGTCAGCCCCAGCATTTT.

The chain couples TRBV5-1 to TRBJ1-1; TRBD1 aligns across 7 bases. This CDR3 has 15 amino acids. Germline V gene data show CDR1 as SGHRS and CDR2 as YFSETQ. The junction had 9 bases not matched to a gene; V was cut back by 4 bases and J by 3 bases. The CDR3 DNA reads TGCGCCAGCAGCAGGAGACAGGGAGGGGACACTGAAGCTTTCTTT. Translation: CASSRRQGGDTEAFF. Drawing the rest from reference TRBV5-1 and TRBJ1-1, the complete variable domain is KAGVTQTPRYLIKTRGQQVTLSCSPISGHRSVSWYQQTPGQGLQFLFEYFSETQRNKGNFPGRFSGRQFSNSRSEMNVSTLELGDSALYLCASSRRQGGDTEAFFGQGTRLTVV.

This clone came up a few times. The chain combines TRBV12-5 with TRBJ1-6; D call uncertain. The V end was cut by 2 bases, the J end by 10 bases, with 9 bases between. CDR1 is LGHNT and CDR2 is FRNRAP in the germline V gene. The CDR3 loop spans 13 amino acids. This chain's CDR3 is CASGLPPESPLHF. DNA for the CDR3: TGTGCTAGTGGTTTGCCTCCTGAATCACCCCTCCACTTT.

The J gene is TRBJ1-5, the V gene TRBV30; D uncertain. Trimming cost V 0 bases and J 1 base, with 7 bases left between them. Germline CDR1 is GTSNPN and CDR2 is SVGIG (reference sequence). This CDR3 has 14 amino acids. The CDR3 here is CAWSVFISNQPQHF. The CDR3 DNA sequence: TGTGCCTGGAGTGTATTTATCAGCAATCAGCCCCAGCATTTT. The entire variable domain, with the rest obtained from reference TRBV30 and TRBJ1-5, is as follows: SQTIHQWPATLVQPVGSPLSLECTVEGTSNPNLYWYRQAAGRGLQLLFYSVGIGQISSEVPQNLSASRPQDRQFILSSKKLLLSDSGFYLCAWSVFISNQPQHFGDGTRLSIL.

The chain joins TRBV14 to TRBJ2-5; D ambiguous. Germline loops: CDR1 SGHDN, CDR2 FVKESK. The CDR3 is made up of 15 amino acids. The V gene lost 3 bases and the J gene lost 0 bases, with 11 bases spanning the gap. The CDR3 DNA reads TGTGCCAGCAGCCATAAGACGACCGACCAAGAGACCCAGTACTTC. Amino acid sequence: CASSHKTTDQETQYF.

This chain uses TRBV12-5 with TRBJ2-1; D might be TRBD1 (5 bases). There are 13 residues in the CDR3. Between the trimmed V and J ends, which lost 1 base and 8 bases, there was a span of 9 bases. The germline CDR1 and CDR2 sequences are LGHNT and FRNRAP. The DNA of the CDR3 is TGTGCTAGTGGTTTGGCAGGGTCTGATGAGCAGTTCTTC. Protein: CASGLAGSDEQFF. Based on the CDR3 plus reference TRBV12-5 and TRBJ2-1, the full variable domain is DARVTQTPRHKVTEMGQEVTMRCQPILGHNTVFWYRQTMMQGLELLAYFRNRAPLDDSGMPKDRFSAEMPDATLATLKIQPSEPRDSAVYFCASGLAGSDEQFFGPGTRLTVL.

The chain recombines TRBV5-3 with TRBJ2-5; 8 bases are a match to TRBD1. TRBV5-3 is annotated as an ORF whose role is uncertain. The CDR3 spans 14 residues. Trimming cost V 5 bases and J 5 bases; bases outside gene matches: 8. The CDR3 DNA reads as TGTGCCAGAAGAACGGACAGGGTAAAGGAGACCCAGTACTTC. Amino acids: CARRTDRVKETQYF.

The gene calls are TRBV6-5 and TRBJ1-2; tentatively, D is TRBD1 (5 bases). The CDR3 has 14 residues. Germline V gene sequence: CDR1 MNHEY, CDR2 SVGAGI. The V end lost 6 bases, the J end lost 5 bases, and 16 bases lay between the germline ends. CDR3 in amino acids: CASRSPSGPYGYTF. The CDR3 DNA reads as TGTGCCAGCAGGTCTCCTTCAGGGCCTTATGGCTACACCTTC.

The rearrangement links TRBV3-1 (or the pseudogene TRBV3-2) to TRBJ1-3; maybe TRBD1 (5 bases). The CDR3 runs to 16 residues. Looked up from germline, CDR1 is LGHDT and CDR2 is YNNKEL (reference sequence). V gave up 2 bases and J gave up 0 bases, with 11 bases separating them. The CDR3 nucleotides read TGTGCCAGCAGCCAAACGGGGGGTCGCTCTGGAAACACCATATATTTT. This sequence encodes CASSQTGGRSGNTIYF.

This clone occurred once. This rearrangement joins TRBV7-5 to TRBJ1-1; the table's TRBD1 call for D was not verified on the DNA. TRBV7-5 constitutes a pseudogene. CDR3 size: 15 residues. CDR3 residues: CARSPVRQVVTEAFF. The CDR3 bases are TGTGCCAGAAGCCCCGTTAGACAGGTTGTGACTGAAGCTTTCTTT.

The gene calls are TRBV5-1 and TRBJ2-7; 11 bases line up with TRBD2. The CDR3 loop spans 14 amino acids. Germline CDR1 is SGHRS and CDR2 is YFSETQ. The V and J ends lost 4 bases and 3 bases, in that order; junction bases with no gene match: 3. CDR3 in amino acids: CASSPTSGNYEQYF. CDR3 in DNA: TGCGCCAGCAGCCCGACTAGCGGGAACTACGAGCAGTACTTC.

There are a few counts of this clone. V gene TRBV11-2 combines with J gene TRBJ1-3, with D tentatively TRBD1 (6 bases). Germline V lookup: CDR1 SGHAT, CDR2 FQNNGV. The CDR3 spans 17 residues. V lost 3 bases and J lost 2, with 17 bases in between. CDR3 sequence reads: CASSFPLTGSPGNTIYF. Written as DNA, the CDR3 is TGTGCCAGCAGCTTCCCCCTAACAGGGTCCCCTGGAAACACCATATATTTT.

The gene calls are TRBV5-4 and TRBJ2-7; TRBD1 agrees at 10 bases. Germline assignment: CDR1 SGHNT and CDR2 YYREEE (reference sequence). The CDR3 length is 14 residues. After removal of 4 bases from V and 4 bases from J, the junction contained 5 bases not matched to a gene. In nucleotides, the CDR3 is TGTGCCAGCAGCCCGGGACAGGGGTGGTACGAGCAGTACTTC. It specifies CASSPGQGWYEQYF.

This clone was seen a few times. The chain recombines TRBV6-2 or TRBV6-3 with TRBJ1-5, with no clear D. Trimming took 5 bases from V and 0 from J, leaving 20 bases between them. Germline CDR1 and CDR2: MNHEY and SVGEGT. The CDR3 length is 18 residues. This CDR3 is CASSGPPWGEDSNQPQHF. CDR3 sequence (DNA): TGTGCCAGCAGTGGACCCCCTTGGGGAGAAGATAGCAATCAGCCCCAGCATTTT.

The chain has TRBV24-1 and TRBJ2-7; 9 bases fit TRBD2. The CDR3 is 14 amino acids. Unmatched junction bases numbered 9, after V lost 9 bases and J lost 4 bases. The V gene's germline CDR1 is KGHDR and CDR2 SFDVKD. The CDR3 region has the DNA TGTGCCACCTCGGGCGCAGCGGGAGGTTACGAGCAGTACTTC. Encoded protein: CATSGAAGGYEQYF.